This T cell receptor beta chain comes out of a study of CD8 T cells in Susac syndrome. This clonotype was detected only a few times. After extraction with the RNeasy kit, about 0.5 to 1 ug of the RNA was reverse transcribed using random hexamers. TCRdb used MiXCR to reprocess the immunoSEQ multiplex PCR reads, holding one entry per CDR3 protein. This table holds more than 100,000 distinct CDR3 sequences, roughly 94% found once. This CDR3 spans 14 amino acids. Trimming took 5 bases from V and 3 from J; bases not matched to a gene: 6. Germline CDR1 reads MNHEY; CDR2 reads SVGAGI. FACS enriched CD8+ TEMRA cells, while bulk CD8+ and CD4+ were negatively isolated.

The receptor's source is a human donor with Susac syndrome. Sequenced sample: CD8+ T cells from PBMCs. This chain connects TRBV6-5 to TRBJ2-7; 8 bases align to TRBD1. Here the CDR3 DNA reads TGTGCCAGCAGTCCAGGACAGGGCGGCTACGAGCAGTACTTC. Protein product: CASSPGQGGYEQYF.